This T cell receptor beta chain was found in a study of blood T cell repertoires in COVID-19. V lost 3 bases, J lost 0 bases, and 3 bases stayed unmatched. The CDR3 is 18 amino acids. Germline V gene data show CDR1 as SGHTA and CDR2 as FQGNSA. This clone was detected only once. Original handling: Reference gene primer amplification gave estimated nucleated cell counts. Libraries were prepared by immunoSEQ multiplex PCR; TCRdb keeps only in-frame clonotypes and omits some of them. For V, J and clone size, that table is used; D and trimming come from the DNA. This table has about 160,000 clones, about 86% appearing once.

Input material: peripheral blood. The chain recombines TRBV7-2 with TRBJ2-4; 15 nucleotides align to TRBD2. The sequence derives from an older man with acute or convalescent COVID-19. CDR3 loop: CASSLGLAGGLAKNIQYF. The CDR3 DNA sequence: TGTGCCAGCAGCTTGGGACTAGCGGGGGGATTAGCCAAAAACATTCAGTACTTC.